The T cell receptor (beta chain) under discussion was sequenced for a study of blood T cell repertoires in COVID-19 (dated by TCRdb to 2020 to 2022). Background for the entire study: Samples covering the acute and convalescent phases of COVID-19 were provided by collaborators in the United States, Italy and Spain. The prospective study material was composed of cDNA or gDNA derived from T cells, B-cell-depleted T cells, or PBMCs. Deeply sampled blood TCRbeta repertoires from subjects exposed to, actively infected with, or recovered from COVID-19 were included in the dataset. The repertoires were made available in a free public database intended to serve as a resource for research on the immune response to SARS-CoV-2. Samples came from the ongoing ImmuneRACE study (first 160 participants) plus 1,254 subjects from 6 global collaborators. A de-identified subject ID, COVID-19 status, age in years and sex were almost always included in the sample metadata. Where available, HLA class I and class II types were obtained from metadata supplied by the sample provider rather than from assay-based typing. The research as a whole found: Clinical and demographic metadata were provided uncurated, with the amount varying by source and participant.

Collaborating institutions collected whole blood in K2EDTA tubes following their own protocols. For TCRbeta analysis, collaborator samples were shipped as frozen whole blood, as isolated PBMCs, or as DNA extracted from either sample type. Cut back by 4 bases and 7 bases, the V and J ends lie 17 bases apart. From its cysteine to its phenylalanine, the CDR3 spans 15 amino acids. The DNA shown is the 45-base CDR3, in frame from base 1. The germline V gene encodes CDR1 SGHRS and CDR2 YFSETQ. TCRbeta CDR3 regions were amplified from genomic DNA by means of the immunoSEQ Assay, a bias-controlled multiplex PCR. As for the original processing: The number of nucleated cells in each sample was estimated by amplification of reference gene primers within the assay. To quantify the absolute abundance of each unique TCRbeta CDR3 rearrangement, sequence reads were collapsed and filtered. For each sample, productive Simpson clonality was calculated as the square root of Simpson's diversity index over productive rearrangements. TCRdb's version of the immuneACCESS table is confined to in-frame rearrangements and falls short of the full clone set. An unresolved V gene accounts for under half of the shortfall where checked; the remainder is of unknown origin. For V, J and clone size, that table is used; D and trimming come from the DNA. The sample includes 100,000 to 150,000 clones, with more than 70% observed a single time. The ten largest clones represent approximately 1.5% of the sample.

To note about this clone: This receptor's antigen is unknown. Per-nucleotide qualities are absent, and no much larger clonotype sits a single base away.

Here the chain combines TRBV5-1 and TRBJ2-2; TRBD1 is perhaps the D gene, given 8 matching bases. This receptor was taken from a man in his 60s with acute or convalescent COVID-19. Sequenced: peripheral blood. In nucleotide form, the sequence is TGCGCCAGCAGCCAACAGGGGGGGCCGGACGGGGAGCTGTTTTTT. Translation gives CASSQQGGPDGELFF.